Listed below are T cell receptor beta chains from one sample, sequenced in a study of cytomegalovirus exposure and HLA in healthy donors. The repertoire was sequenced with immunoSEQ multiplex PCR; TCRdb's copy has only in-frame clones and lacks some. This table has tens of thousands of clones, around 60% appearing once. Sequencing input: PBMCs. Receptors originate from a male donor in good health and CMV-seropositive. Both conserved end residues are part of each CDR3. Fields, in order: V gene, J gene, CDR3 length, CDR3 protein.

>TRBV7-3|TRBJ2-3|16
CASSPIGGASTDTQYF
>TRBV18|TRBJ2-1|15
CASSPKSSSYNEQFF
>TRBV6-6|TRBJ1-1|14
CASSRQGGNTEAFF
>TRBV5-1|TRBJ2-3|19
CASSSIGLAGYSSTDTQYF
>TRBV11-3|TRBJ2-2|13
CASSAQRTGELFF
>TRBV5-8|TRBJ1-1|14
CASSLARSSTEAFF
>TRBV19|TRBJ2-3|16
CASSPRGAGRADTQYF
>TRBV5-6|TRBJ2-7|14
CASSFSRAPYEQYF
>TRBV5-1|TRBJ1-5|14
CASSMDGSNQPQHF
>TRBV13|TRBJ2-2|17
CASSLRTSGLPPGELFF
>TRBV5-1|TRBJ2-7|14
CASSVGQGIYEQYF
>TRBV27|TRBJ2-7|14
CASSFGTRSHEQYF
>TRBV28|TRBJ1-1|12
CASVTGGTEAFF
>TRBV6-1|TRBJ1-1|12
CASSDVRGGAFF
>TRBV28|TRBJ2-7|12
CASSLLRYEQYF
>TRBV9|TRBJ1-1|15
CASSVATLGNTEAFF
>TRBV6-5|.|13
CASSEGVTYEQYF
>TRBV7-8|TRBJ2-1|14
CASSALDSLYEQFF
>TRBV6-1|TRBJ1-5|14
CASSPREGNQPQHF
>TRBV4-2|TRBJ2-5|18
CASSQEGGLAGDGETQYF
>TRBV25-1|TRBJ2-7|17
CASSLGTGVAPHYEQYF
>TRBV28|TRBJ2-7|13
CASRHALSYEQYF
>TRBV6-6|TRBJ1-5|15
CASRPLQGSNQPQHF
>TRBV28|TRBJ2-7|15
CASSLSQESSYEQYF
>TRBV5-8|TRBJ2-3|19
CASSLGRDSLFSSTDTQYF
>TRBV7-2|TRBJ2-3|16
CASSPRLAGATDTQYF
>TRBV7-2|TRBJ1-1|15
CASSLEGRGLSEAFF
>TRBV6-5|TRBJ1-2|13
CASSYGTDYGYTF
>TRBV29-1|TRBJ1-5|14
CSVDTRQIFQPQHF
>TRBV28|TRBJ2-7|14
CASSLSGQAYEQYF
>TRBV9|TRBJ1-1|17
CASSVLKGAGMNTEAFF
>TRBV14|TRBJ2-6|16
CASSPLGLAGANVLTF
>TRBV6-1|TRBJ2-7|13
CAISQGAIGEQYF
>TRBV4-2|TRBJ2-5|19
CASSQDLANSDIFQETQYF
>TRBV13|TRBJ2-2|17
CASSPSLGQANTGELFF
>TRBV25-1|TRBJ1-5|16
CASSSSDRPPNQPQHF
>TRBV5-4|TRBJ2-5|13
CASSSGTSGTQYF
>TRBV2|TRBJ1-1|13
CASSRDWNTEAFF
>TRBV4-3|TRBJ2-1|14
CASSLGGIAVEQFF
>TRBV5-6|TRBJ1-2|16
CASSQTRTRKACGYTF
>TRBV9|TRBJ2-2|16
CASGQASGGETGELFF
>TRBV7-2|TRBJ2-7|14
CASSLVGPPYEQYF
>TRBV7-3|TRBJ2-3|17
CASSLNPGAGHGDTQYF
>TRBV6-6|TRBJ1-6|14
CASTPGREESPLHF
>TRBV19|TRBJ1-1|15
CASSPQGRGNTEAFF
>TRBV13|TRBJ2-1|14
CASSFRTGVHEQFF
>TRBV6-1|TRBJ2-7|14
CASSGRGGSYEQYF
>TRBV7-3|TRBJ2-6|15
CASSLEGSGANVLTF
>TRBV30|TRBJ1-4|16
CAWSGVTGRTNEKLFF
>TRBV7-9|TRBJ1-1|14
CASSPVQGNTEAFF
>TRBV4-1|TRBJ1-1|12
CASRTLRGEAFF